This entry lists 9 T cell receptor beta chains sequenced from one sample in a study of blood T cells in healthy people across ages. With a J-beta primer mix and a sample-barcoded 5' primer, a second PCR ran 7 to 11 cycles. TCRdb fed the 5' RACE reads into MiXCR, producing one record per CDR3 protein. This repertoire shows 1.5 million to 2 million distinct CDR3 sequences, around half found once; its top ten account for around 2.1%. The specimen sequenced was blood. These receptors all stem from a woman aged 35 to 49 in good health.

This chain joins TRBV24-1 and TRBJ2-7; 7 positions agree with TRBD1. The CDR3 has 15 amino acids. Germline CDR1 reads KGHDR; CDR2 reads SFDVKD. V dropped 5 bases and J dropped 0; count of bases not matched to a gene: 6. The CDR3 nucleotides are TGTGCCACCAGTGCGGACGGGACAGCCTCCTACGAGCAGTACTTC. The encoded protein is CATSADGTASYEQYF.

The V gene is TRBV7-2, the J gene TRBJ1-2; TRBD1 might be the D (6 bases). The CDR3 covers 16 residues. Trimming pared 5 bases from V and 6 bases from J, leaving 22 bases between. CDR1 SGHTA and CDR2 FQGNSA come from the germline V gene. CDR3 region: CASSTDLRGRVNGYTF. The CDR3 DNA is TGTGCCAGCAGCACAGATTTAAGGGGGAGAGTGAATGGCTACACCTTC.

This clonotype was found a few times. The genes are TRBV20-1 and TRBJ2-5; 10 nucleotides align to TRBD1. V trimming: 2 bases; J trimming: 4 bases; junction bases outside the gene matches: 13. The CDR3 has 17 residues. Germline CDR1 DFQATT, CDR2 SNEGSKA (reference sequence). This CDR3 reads CSARRLGDRGYGETQYF. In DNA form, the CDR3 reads TGCAGTGCTAGAAGGTTAGGGGACAGGGGCTACGGAGAGACCCAGTACTTC.

CDR3 sequence: CATTKDGDYEQYF. CDR3 DNA: TGTGCCACCACGAAAGACGGAGACTACGAGCAGTACTTC. The J gene is TRBJ2-7, the V gene TRBV7-9; D gene unclear. Trimming stripped 10 bases from V and 3 bases from J, with 16 bases between. Germline V CDR1 and CDR2: SEHNR, FQNEAQ (reference sequence). This CDR3 has 13 amino acids.

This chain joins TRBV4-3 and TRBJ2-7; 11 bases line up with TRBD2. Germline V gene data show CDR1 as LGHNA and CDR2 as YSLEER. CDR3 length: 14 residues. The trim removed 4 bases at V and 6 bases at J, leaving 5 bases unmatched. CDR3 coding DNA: TGCGCCAGCAGCCCGACTAGCGGGGCCACCGAGCAGTACTTC. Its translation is CASSPTSGATEQYF.

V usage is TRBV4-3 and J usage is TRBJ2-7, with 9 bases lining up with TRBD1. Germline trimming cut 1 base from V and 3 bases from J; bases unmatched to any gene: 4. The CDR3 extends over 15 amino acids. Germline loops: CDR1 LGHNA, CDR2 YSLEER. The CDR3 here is CASSQASTGGYEQYF. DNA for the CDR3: TGCGCCAGCAGCCAAGCTTCGACAGGGGGCTACGAGCAGTACTTC.

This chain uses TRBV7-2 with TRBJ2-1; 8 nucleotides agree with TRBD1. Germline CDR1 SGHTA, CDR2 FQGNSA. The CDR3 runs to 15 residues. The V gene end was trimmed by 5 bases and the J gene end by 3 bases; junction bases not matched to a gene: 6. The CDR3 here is CASSERQGNYNEQFF. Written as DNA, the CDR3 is TGTGCCAGCAGCGAAAGACAGGGGAACTACAATGAGCAGTTCTTC.

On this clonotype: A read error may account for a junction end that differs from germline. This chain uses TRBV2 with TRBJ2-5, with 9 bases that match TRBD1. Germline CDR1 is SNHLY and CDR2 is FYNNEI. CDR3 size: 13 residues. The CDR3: CASSNRGPEIQYF. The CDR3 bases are TGTGCCAGCAGTAACAGGGGGCCAGAGATCCAGTACTTC.

CDR3 amino acids: CASSYSSGGVYEQYF. CDR3 DNA sequence: TGTGCCAGCAGTTACTCTAGCGGGGGAGTATACGAGCAGTACTTC. The V and J genes are TRBV6-2 or TRBV6-3 and TRBJ2-7; 9 positions match TRBD2. This CDR3 region has 15 residues. V trimming: 0 bases; J trimming: 4 bases; junction bases outside the gene matches: 4. Germline assignment: CDR1 MNHEY and CDR2 SVGEGT.